The clone carrying this T cell receptor beta chain occurred a few times. Its cognate antigen is unknown. A far more abundant clone sits one base away, making this likely a read error. The entry originates in a study of prognosis after radiotherapy for stage I lung cancer. CDR3 length equals 15 residues. CDR1 and CDR2 (germline): MNHEY, SVGEGT. With 5 bases removed from V and 0 bases from J, the gap between germline ends came to 14 bases. Findings of the study overall: Lower Shannon entropy after stereotactic body radiation therapy was observed in patients who went on to develop distant metastases.

Two-round multiplex PCR, the amplification method, yielded TCR beta CDR3 from genomic DNA. During first-round PCR, primers specific to each TRBV and TRBJ gene were used. Via MiXCR, TCRdb re-called the multiplex PCR reads, giving one row per CDR3 protein. This repertoire shows about 16,000 distinct CDR3 sequences, around 31% found once; its top ten account for around 25%. This TCR was sampled from a donor at least 50 years old with non-small cell lung cancer. The chain links TRBV6-2 or TRBV6-3 to TRBJ2-7; D unresolved. The sequencing used PBMCs, collected before or after stereotactic body radiation therapy (not recorded which). The CDR3 spells CASSDAMGSSYEQYF. The CDR3 DNA reads as TGTGCCAGCAGTGATGCGATGGGTAGCTCCTACGAGCAGTACTTC.